The source of this T cell receptor (beta chain) is a study of siplizumab effects on memory and regulatory T cells. The study's findings and limits: An assignable phenotype, naive or memory, was missing from roughly 80-95% of proliferating CD4+ or CD8+ clones. There were only a minor fraction of alloreactive clones that mapped to unstimulated subsets. The authors did not confirm suppressive function in proliferating Tregs from siplizumab cultures.

This clone was seen only once. Its specificity is unknown. Trimming took 3 bases from V and 3 from J; bases not matched to a gene: 9. The CDR3 is 16 residues long. The germline gives CDR1 PRHDT, CDR2 FYEKMQ (reference sequence). Sequencing used immunoSEQ multiplex PCR; TCRdb keeps in-frame clones, though not all of them. The sample yields 100,000 or so clones, approximately 94% seen once. The sequence came from a human donor in good health. The V gene is TRBV13, the J gene TRBJ1-1, with TRBD1 matching over 8 bases. Specimen: Tregs sorted from blood. For the CDR3, the DNA is TGTGCCAGCAGCTTTTTTTTTCCGGGACAGGACACTGAAGCTTTCTTT. It specifies CASSFFFPGQDTEAFF.